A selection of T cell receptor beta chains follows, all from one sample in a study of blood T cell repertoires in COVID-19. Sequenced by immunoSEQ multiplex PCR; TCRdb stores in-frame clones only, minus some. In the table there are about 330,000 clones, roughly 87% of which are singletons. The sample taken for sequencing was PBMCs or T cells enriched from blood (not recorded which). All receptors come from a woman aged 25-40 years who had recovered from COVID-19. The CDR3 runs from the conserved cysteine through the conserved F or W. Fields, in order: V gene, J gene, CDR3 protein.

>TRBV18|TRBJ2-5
CASHRTSQETQYF
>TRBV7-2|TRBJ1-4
CASSSNRGGDEKLFF
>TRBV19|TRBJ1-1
CASSKDRGVTEAFF
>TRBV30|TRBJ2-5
CAWSASGGAETQYF
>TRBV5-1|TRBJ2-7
CASSSGLYEQYF
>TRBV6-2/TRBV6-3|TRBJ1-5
CASSDRVAQPQHF
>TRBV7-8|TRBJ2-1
CASSPDRGNEQFF
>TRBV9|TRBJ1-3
CASSVGQSGNTIYF
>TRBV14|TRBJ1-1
CASSQEGTGTEAFF
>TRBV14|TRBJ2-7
CASSLLRGKYEQYF
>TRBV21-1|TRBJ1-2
CASSNKDSDPNYGYTF
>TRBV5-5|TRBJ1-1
CASSGQGDTEAFF
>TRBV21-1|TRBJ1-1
CASREGAGTEAFF
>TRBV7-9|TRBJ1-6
CASSLGSVSPLHF
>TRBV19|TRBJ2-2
CASSMGPGGPGELFF
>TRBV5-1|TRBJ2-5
CASSLGLAGETQYF
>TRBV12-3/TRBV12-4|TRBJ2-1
CASSIQGFEQFF
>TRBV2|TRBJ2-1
CASSVLQTGQQFF
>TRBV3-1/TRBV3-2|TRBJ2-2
CASSHPGPGGGGTGELFF
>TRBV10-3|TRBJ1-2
CAISEATGVIYGYTF
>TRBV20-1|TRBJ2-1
CSASPSGGDEQFF
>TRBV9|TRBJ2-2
CASSVVSYITGELFF
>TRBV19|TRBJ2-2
CASSTNRGSGELFF
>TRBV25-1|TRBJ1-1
CASSSQGHIAFF
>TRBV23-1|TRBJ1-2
CASSYRDPRSNYGYTF
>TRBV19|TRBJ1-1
CASSQGGGTEAFF
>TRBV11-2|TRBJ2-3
CASSRTSGGARADTQYF
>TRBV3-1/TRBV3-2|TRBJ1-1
CASSQGVDRVSEAFF
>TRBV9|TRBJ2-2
CASGNSGGTGELFF
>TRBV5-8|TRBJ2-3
CASAWGGRGYF
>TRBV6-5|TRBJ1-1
CASSYGTGGNTEAFF
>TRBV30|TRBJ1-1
CAQGDSRTEAFF
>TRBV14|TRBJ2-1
CASSQPGQGSYNEQFF
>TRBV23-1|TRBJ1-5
CATHGRQGSQPQHF
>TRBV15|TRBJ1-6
CATSRRDSPLHF
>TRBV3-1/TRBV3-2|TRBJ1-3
CASSQDTQTGSTGNTIYF
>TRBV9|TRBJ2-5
CASSTSGQGGETQYF
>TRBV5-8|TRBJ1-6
CASRRSVDGSTYNSPLHF
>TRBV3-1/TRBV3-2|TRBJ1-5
CASSQEVGRGPQHF
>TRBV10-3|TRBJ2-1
CAISDYERGGLDEQFF
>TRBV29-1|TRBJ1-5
CSVEGVSGQPQHF
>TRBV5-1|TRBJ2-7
CASRWGSEGEQYF
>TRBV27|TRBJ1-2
CASSLSGSGTGVGYTF
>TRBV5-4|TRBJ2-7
CASNIQGNIDEQYF
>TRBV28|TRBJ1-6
CASSFSSAASPLHF
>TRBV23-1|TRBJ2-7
CASSQLDRVPYEQYF
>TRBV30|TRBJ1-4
CAWSAQANEKLFF
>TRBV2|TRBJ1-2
CASSPQGGNYGYTF
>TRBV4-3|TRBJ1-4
CASSQSWITGGQGEKLFF
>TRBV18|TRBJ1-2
CASSFRGEASGYTF